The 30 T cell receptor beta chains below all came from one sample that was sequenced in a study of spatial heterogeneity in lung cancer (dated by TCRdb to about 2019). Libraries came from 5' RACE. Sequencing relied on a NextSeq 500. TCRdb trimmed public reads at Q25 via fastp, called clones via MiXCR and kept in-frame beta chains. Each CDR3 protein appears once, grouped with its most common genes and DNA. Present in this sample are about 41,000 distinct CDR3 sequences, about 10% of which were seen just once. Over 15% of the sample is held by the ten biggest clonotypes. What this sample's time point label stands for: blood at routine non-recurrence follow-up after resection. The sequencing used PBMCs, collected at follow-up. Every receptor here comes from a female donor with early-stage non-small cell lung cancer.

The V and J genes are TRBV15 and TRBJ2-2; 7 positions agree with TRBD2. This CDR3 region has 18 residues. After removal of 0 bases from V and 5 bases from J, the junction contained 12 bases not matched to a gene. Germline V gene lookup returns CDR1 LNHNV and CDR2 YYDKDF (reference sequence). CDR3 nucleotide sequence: TGTGCCACCAGCAGAGAACCTCCGGGACTAACTAGGACCGGGGAGCTGTTTTTT. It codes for CATSREPPGLTRTGELFF.

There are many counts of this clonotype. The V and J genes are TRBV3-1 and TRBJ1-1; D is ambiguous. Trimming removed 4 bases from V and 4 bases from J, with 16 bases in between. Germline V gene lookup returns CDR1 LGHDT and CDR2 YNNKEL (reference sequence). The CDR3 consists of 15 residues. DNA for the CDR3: TGTGCCAGCAGCCCCCACGGCCGGTCGGGCACTGAAGCTTTCTTT. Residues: CASSPHGRSGTEAFF.

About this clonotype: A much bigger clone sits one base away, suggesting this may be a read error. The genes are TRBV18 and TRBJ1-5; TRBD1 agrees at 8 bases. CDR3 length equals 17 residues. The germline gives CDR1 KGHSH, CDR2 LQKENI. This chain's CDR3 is CAGSPIGPGQVNQPQHF. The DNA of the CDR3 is TGTGCCGGCTCACCAATCGGCCCGGGACAGGTGAATCAGCCCCAGCATTTT.

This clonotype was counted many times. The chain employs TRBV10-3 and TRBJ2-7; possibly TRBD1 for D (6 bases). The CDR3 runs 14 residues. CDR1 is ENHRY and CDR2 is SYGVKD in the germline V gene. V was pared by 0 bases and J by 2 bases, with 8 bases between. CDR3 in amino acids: CAISESGQPYEQYF. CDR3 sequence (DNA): TGTGCCATCAGTGAGTCGGGACAACCCTACGAGCAGTACTTC.

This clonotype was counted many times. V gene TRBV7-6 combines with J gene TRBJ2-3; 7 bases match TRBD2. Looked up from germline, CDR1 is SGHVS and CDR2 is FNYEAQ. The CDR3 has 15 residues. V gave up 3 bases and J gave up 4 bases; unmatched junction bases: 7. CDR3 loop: CASSFGSGLPDTQYF. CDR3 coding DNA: TGTGCCAGCAGCTTCGGTAGCGGGCTACCAGATACGCAGTATTTT. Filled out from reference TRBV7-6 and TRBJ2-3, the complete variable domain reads GAGVSQSPRYKVTKRGQDVALRCDPISGHVSLYWYRQALGQGPEFLTYFNYEAQQDKSGLPNDRFSAERPEGSISTLTIQRTEQRDSAMYRCASSFGSGLPDTQYFGPGTRLTVL.

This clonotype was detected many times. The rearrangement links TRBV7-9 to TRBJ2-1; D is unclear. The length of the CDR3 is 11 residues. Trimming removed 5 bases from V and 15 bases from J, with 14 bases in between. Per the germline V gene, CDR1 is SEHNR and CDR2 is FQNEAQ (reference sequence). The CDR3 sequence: CASSQLFPLFF. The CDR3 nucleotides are TGTGCCAGCAGCCAACTATTTCCTCTGTTCTTC.

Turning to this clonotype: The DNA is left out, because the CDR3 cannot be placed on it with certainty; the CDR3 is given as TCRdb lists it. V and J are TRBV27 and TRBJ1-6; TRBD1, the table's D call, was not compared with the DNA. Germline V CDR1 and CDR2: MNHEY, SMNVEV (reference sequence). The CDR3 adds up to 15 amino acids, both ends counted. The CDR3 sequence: CASSSRRAGKPPLHF.

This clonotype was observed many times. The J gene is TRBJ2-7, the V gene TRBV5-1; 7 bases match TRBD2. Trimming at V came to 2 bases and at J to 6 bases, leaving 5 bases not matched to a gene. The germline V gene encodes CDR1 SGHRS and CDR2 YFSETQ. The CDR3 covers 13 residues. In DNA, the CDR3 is TGCGCCAGCAGCTTCGCGGGAGCCCCCGAGCAGTACTTC. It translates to CASSFAGAPEQYF.

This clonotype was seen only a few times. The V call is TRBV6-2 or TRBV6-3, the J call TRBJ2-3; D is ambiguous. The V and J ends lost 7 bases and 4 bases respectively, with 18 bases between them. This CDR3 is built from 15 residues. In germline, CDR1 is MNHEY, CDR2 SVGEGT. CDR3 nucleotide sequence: TGTGCCAGCACCACCACTTGGACGGAATCAGATACGCAGTATTTT. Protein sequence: CASTTTWTESDTQYF.

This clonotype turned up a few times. CDR3 protein: CASSSLGGAEETQYF. CDR3 in DNA: TGTGCCAGCAGCTCGCTTGGGGGGGCCGAAGAGACCCAGTACTTC. This rearrangement joins TRBV5-6 to TRBJ2-5; possibly TRBD2 for D (7 bases). Looked up from germline, CDR1 is SGHDT and CDR2 is YYEEEE. CDR3 length: 15 amino acids. V was clipped by 3 bases and J by 3 bases, with 15 bases between them.

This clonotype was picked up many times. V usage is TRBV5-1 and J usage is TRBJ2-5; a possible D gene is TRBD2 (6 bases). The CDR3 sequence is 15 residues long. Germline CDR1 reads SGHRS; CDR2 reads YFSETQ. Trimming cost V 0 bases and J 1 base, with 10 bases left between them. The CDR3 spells CASSLASGSQETQYF. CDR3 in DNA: TGCGCCAGCAGCTTGGCGTCCGGGAGCCAAGAGACCCAGTACTTC.

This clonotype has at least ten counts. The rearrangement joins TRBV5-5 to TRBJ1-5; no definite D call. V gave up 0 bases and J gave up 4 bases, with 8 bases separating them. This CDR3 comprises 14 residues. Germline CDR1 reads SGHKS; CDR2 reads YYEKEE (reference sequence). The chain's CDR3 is CASSLADGNQPQHF. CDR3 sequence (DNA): TGTGCCAGCAGCTTGGCCGACGGGAATCAGCCCCAGCATTTT.

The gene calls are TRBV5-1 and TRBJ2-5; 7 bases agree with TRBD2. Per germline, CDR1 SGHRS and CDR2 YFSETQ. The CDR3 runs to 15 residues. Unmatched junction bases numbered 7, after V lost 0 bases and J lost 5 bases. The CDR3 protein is CASSLAVAGVETQYF. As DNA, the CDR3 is TGCGCCAGCAGCTTGGCCGTGGCGGGGGTGGAGACCCAGTACTTC.

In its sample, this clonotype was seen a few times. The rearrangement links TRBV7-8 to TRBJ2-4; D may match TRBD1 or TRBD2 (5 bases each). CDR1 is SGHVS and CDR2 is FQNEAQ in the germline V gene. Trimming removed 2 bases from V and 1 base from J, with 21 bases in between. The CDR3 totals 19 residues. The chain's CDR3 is CASSLNGAVGTLAKNIQYF. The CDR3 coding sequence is TGTGCCAGCAGCTTAAACGGGGCAGTAGGAACTTTGGCCAAAAACATTCAGTACTTC.

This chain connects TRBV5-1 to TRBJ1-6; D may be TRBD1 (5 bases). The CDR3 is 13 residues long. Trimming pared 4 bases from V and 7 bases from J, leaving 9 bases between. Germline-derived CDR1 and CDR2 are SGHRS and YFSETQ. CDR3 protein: CASSTGANSPLHF. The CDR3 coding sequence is TGCGCCAGCAGCACAGGAGCGAATTCACCCCTCCACTTT.

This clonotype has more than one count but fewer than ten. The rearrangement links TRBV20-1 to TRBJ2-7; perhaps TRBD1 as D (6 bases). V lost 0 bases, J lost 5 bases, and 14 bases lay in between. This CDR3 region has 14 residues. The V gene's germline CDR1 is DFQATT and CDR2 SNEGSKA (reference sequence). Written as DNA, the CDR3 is TGCAGTGCTAGAGATGGGGGCAGGGGAGACGAGCAGTACTTC. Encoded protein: CSARDGGRGDEQYF.

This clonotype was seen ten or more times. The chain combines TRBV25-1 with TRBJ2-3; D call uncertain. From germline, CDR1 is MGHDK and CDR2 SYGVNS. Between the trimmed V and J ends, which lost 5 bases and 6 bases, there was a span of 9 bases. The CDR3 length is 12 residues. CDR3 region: CASSPLGDTQYF. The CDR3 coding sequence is TGTGCCAGCAGTCCCCTAGGCGATACGCAGTATTTT.

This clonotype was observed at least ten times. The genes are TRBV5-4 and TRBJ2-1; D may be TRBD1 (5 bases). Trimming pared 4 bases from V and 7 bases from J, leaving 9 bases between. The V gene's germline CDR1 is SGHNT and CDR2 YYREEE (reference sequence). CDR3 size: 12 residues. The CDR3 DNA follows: TGTGCCAGCAGCCGCCAGGGTAATGAGCAGTTCTTC. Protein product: CASSRQGNEQFF.

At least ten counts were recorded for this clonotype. CDR3 sequence (DNA): TGCAGCCTTGGACAGGGAACAGATACGCAGTATTTT. This codes for CSLGQGTDTQYF. J is TRBJ2-3 and V is TRBV29-1; TRBD1 matches at 8 bases. Germline CDR1 is SQVTM and CDR2 is ANQGSEA. This CDR3 contains 12 residues. V was pared by 8 bases and J by 3 bases, with 4 bases of the junction left unmatched.

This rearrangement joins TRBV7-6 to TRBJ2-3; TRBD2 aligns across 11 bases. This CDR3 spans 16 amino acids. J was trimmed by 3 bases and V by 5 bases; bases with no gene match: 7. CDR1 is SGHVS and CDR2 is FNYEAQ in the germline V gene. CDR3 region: CASSIIAGGPTDTQYF. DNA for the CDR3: TGTGCCAGCAGCATTATAGCGGGGGGGCCGACAGATACGCAGTATTTT.

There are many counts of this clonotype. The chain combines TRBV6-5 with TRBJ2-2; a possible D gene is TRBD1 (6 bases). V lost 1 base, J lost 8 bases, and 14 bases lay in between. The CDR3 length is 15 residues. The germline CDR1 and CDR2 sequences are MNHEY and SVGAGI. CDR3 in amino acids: CASSYYRVGRGELFF. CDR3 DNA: TGTGCCAGCAGTTACTACAGGGTCGGCAGGGGGGAGCTGTTTTTT.

The CDR3 DNA reads as TGTGCCAGCAGCGTAGTCCCAAACTCCTACGAGCAGTACTTC. Translation gives CASSVVPNSYEQYF. The genes are TRBV9 and TRBJ2-7; no clear D. The CDR3 has 14 amino acids. The V end was cut by 0 bases, the J end by 0 bases, with 7 bases between. The V gene's germline CDR1 is SGDLS and CDR2 YYNGEE.

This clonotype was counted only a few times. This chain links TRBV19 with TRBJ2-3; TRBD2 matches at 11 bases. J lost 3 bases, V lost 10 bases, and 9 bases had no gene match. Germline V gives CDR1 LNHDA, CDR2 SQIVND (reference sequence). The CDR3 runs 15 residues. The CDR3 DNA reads TGTGCCACCCAGCTTAGCGGGGGGGCTACAGATACGCAGTATTTT. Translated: CATQLSGGATDTQYF.

This CDR3 reads CASSIAGGAQYF. CDR3 sequence (DNA): TGCGCCAGCAGTATAGCGGGGGGGGCGCAGTATTTT. The V call is TRBV10-1, the J call TRBJ2-3; the match to TRBD2 covers 11 bases. CDR3 length equals 12 residues. After removal of 5 bases from V and 10 bases from J, the junction contained 2 bases not matched to a gene. The germline V gene encodes CDR1 WNHNN and CDR2 SYGVQD (reference sequence).

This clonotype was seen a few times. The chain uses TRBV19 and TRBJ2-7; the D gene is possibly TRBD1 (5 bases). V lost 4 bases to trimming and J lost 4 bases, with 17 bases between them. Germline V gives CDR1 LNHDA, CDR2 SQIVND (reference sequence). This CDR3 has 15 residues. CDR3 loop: CASSTRSGLGYEQYF. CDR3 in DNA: TGTGCCAGTAGTACCCGATCAGGGTTGGGTTACGAGCAGTACTTC.

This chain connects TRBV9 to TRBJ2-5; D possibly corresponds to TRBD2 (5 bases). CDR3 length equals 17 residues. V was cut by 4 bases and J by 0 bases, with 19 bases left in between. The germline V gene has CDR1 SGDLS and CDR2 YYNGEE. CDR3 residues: CASSIRDPPQYQETQYF. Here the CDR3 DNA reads TGTGCCAGCAGCATACGGGATCCCCCCCAGTACCAAGAGACCCAGTACTTC. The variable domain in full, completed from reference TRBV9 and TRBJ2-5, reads DSGVTQTPKHLITATGQRVTLRCSPRSGDLSVYWYQQSLDQGLQFLIQYYNGEERAKGNILERFSAQQFPDLHSELNLSSLELGDSALYFCASSIRDPPQYQETQYFGPGTRLLVL.

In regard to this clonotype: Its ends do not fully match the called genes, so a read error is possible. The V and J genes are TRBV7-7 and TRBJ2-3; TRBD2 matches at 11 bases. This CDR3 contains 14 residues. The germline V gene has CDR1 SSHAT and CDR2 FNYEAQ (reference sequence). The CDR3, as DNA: TGTGCTAGCAGCGTAGGACTAGCGGGAGATACGCAGTATTTT. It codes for CASSVGLAGDTQYF.

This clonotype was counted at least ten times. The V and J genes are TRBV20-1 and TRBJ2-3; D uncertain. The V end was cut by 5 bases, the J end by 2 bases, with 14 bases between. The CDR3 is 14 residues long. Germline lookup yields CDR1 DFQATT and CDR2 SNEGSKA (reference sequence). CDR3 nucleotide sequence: TGCAGTGCTTTAGAAGGTGGCTCCACAGATACGCAGTATTTT. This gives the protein CSALEGGSTDTQYF.

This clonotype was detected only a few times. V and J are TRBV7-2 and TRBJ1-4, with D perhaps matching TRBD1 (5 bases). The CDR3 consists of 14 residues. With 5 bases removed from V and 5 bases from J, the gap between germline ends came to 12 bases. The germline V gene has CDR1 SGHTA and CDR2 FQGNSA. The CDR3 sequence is CASSPDRGNEKLFF. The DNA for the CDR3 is TGTGCCAGCAGCCCTGATCGGGGGAATGAAAAACTGTTTTTT.

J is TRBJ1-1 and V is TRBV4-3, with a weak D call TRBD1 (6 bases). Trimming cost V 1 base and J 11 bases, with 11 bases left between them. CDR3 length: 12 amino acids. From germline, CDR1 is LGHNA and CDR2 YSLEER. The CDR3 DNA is TGCGCCAGCAGCCAAGGAGGGGGGCTCGCTTTCTTT. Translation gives CASSQGGGLAFF.